The entry that follows covers one T cell receptor (beta chain) sequence. Antigen unknown. Blood samples of approximately 2.7 ml were drawn from every donor. Per germline, CDR1 LGHDT and CDR2 YNNKEL (reference sequence). This CDR3 has 12 residues. The sample comes from a study of monozygotic twins with inflammatory bowel disease. Findings and limits, study-wide: TCRbeta diversity (inverse Simpson) was lower in IBD patients than in healthy co-twins. No difference was seen in repertoire similarity between concordant and discordant twins, possibly from limited power.

Researchers ran eight separate cDNA reactions for each sample. Reprocessing the 5' RACE reads, TCRdb reports a single entry for every CDR3 protein and omits DNA. The repertoire table contains over 350,000 distinct CDR3 sequences. Input material: blood. This sequence originates from a human donor with ulcerative colitis or Crohn's disease, or a healthy co-twin of an affected twin (not recorded which). The J gene is TRBJ2-7, the V gene TRBV3-1. CDR3 protein: CASSPSGEGQYF.